A single sample gave rise to the 7 T cell receptor beta chains below, sequenced in a study of healthy donors' naive CD4 and CD8 T cells. Each TCR library used around 500 ng of total RNA and a linear amplification protocol. TCRdb used MiXCR to reprocess the reads, holding one entry per CDR3 protein. The repertoire holds approximately 180,000 distinct CDR3 sequences, with about four fifths as singletons. Sequencing was carried out using naive CD4+ and CD8+ T cells sorted from blood, pooled from several donors. Receptors originate from a pool of human donors in good health; the sample pools cells from several healthy donors.

The rearrangement uses TRBV5-6 and TRBJ2-5; 7 bases fit TRBD2. Germline trimming cut 2 bases from V and 1 base from J; bases unmatched to any gene: 8. The V gene's germline CDR1 is SGHDT and CDR2 YYEEEE. This CDR3 is 16 amino acids long. CDR3 nucleotides: TGTGCCAGCAGCTTCCGGGCTAGCGGACCCCAAGAGACCCAGTACTTC. Residues: CASSFRASGPQETQYF. Filled out from reference TRBV5-6 and TRBJ2-5, the complete variable domain reads DAGVTQSPTHLIKTRGQQVTLRCSPKSGHDTVSWYQQALGQGPQFIFQYYEEEERQRGNFPDRFSGHQFPNYSSELNVNALLLGDSALYLCASSFRASGPQETQYFGPGTRLLVL.

The gene calls are TRBV11-2 and TRBJ2-5, with a possible D match to TRBD2 (6 bases). The CDR3 consists of 13 residues. Trimming stripped 3 bases from V and 5 bases from J, with 10 bases between. Looked up from germline, CDR1 is SGHAT and CDR2 is FQNNGV. DNA of the CDR3: TGTGCCAGCAGCTTGGAGGGGCTGGAGACCCAGTACTTC. Translation gives CASSLEGLETQYF.

This clonotype was seen only a few times. The genes are TRBV19 and TRBJ1-2; weak D call: TRBD1 (6 bases). This CDR3 has 14 amino acids. Germline CDR1 is LNHDA and CDR2 is SQIVND (reference sequence). V lost 9 bases to trimming and J lost 2 bases, with 16 bases between them. CDR3 region: CASSLEDRNYGYTF. In nucleotides, the CDR3 is TGTGCCAGCAGCCTCGAGGACAGAAACTATGGCTACACCTTC.

The rearrangement uses TRBV20-1 and TRBJ2-1, with D perhaps TRBD2 (6 bases). The CDR3 sequence is 14 residues long. V dropped 3 bases and J dropped 6 bases, with 15 bases sitting between them. The germline V gene encodes CDR1 DFQATT and CDR2 SNEGSKA (reference sequence). This CDR3 reads CSASPPTSSNEQFF. CDR3 sequence (DNA): TGCAGTGCTAGCCCCCCGACTAGTTCCAATGAGCAGTTCTTC.

This clonotype was detected a few times. The genes are TRBV29-1 and TRBJ2-7, with a tentative D call TRBD1 (6 bases). CDR3 length: 15 amino acids. Germline V gives CDR1 SQVTM, CDR2 ANQGSEA. V lost 1 base and J 4 bases, leaving 17 bases between the germline ends. Here the CDR3 reads CSVEAAGTRNYEQYF. In DNA form, the CDR3 reads TGCAGCGTTGAAGCCGCCGGGACAAGGAATTACGAGCAGTACTTC.

The genes are TRBV29-1 and TRBJ2-1, with TRBD2 matching over 12 bases. The trim removed 4 bases at V and 6 bases at J, leaving 19 bases unmatched. The CDR3 runs 19 residues. Germline loops: CDR1 SQVTM, CDR2 ANQGSEA. The CDR3 sequence is CSVVGQLAGGPVATNEQFF. The CDR3 bases are TGCAGCGTTGTAGGCCAGCTAGCGGGAGGGCCGGTTGCTACCAATGAGCAGTTCTTC.

The chain is built from TRBV29-1 and TRBJ2-1; 11 bases are a match to TRBD2. Germline assignment: CDR1 SQVTM and CDR2 ANQGSEA. V was pared by 3 bases and J by 7 bases, with 11 bases of the junction left unmatched. This CDR3 contains 16 residues. This CDR3 is CSVEYLAGGPGNEQFF. For the CDR3, the DNA is TGCAGCGTTGAGTATTTAGCGGGAGGGCCCGGGAATGAGCAGTTCTTC.